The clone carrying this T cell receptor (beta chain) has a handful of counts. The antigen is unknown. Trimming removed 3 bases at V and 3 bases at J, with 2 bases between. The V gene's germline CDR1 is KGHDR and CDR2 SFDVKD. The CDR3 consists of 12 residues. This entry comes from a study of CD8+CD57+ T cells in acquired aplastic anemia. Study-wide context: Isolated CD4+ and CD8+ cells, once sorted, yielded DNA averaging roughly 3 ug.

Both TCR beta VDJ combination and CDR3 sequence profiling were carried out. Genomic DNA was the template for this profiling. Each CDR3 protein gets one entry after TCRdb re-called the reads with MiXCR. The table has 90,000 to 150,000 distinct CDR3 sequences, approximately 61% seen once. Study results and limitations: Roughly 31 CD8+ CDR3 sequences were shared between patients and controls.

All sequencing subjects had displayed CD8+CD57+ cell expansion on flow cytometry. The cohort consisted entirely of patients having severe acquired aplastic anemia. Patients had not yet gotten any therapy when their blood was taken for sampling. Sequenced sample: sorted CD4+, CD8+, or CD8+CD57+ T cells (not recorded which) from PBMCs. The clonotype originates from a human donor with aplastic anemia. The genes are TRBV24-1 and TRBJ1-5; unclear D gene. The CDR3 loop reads CATSDPNQPQHF. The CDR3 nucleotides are TGTGCCACCAGTGATCCCAATCAGCCCCAGCATTTT.